A single sample is the source of the 23 T cell receptor beta chains below, sequenced in a study of PD-1 blockade in classical Hodgkin lymphoma. All trial patients relapsed after autologous stem cell transplantation. Starting with thawed PBMCs, CD4+ T cells were purified by magnetic negative selection. The protocol was immunoSEQ multiplex PCR, while the TCRdb copy is restricted to in-frame clones and leaves out a portion. The table records about 1,900 clones, more than 80% of them present only once. Sequencing was performed on CD4+ T cells from blood, taken at baseline. These receptors came from a human donor with classical Hodgkin lymphoma.

V is TRBV5-4 and J is TRBJ2-5; either TRBD1 or TRBD2 may fit D (5 bases each). The CDR3 loop spans 14 amino acids. Per the germline V gene, CDR1 is SGHNT and CDR2 is YYREEE (reference sequence). The V end lost 2 bases, the J end lost 4 bases, and 12 bases lay between the germline ends. In DNA form, the CDR3 reads TGTGCCAGCAGCTTAAATACAGGAGGAGAGACCCAGTACTTC. This translates into CASSLNTGGETQYF.

The chain recombines TRBV5-1 with TRBJ2-7; the D is unclear. The germline CDR1 and CDR2 sequences are SGHRS and YFSETQ. V dropped 2 bases and J dropped 6 bases, with 9 bases sitting between them. The CDR3 spans 12 residues. In DNA, the CDR3 is TGCGCCAGCAGCTTAACGGACCTCGAGCAGTACTTC. It yields the protein CASSLTDLEQYF.

The chain employs TRBV5-8 and TRBJ1-1; D gene unclear. CDR3 length: 13 residues. V lost 0 bases and J 5 bases, leaving 8 bases between the germline ends. The germline V gene has CDR1 SGHTS and CDR2 YDEGEE. CDR3 DNA: TGTGCCAGCAGCTTGGCCGCGGGTACTGAAGCTTTCTTT. This codes for CASSLAAGTEAFF.

This chain links TRBV5-6 with TRBJ2-5; no clear D gene. This CDR3 spans 13 amino acids. V was shortened by 4 bases and J by 4 bases, with 11 bases between the two germline ends. Per the germline V gene, CDR1 is SGHDT and CDR2 is YYEEEE. The CDR3 DNA reads TGTGCCAGCAGCCACCCCGTGGGAGAGACCCAGTACTTC. Translation: CASSHPVGETQYF.

The chain carries TRBV5-1 and TRBJ1-4; no firm D call. In germline, CDR1 is SGHRS, CDR2 YFSETQ. The CDR3 is 15 amino acids. With 7 bases removed from V and 7 bases from J, the gap between germline ends came to 20 bases. CDR3 region: CASRLVGTRGEKLFF. DNA of the CDR3: TGCGCCAGCCGGCTTGTAGGCACTAGAGGTGAAAAACTGTTTTTT.

The chain is built from TRBV7-8 and TRBJ1-1, with no clear D. Germline lookup yields CDR1 SGHVS and CDR2 FQNEAQ. The CDR3 consists of 14 residues. V gave up 5 bases and J gave up 3 bases, with 13 bases separating them. The CDR3 region has the DNA TGTGCCAGCAGCCCGGGGAGGGTTGACACTGAAGCTTTCTTT. Encoded protein: CASSPGRVDTEAFF.

This sequence joins TRBV7-2 and TRBJ2-1; D is undetermined. The length of the CDR3 is 14 residues. Germline CDR1 reads SGHTA; CDR2 reads FQGNSA. Trimming left V 8 bases short and J 0 bases short, with 11 bases between. The CDR3 loop reads CASLRVLSYNEQFF. The CDR3 nucleotides are TGTGCCAGCCTTCGGGTCCTCTCCTACAATGAGCAGTTCTTC. Complete variable domain (other parts from reference TRBV7-2 and TRBJ2-1): GAGVSQSPSNKVTEKGKDVELRCDPISGHTALYWYRQSLGQGLEFLIYFQGNSAPDKSGLPSDRFSAERTGGSVSTLTIQRTQQEDSAVYLCASLRVLSYNEQFFGPGTRLTVL.

For this clone: An end of the junction does not agree with germline; a read error may underlie this. V is TRBV4-1 and J is TRBJ2-7; perhaps TRBD2 as D (5 bases). Germline CDR1 and CDR2: MGHRA and YSYEKL. CDR3 length: 17 amino acids. The CDR3 protein is CASRHLQADLLSYEQYF. The CDR3 bases are TGCGCCAGCCGCCATCTGCAAGCGGATCTCCTCTCCTACGAGCAGTACTTC.

To note about this clone: At one end, the junction sequence differs from germline, possibly due to a read error. V is TRBV11-2 and J is TRBJ2-7, with D hard to call. CDR1 is SGHAT and CDR2 is FQNNGV in the germline V gene. This CDR3 has 12 residues. The CDR3: CASSPQLLEKYF. For the CDR3, the DNA is TGTGCCAGCAGCCCACAGCTTCTCGAGAAGTACTTC.

The V call is TRBV5-1, the J call TRBJ2-7, with a possible D match to TRBD2 (5 bases). CDR3 length: 16 residues. Germline V gene lookup returns CDR1 SGHRS and CDR2 YFSETQ. V was clipped by 4 bases and J by 3 bases, with 20 bases between them. CDR3 nucleotide sequence: TGCGCCAGCAGCATGCTAGACGGACGGAGGCTCTACGAGCAGTACTTC. Residues: CASSMLDGRRLYEQYF.

The chain recombines TRBV7-3 with TRBJ2-1; 7 bases map to TRBD2. The CDR3 consists of 14 residues. Trimming cost V 5 bases and J 9 bases; bases outside gene matches: 10. Germline V lookup: CDR1 SGHTA, CDR2 FQGTGA. The DNA for the CDR3 is TGTGCCAGCAGCCTCGGGGGGAGCGTCGGTGAGCAGTTCTTC. It specifies CASSLGGSVGEQFF.

The genes are TRBV7-3 and TRBJ2-1; D is undetermined. The CDR3 runs to 13 residues. The germline V gene encodes CDR1 SGHTA and CDR2 FQGTGA. V was trimmed by 0 bases and J by 9 bases, leaving 9 bases between them. The CDR3 region is CASSLTGSREQFF. Written as DNA, the CDR3 is TGTGCCAGCAGCTTAACCGGTAGCCGTGAGCAGTTCTTC.

The rearrangement links TRBV12-5 to TRBJ1-5; tentatively, D is TRBD1 (6 bases). Trimming shortened V by 1 base and J by 5 bases, and 6 bases separated the two germline ends. Germline CDR1 and CDR2: LGHNT and FRNRAP. The length of the CDR3 is 13 residues. As DNA, the CDR3 is TGTGCTAGTGGTTTGGAGGGGGATCAGCCCCAGCATTTT. It yields the protein CASGLEGDQPQHF.

V usage is TRBV5-1 and J usage is TRBJ1-1; the D is unclear. The CDR3 is 13 residues long. The germline V gene encodes CDR1 SGHRS and CDR2 YFSETQ. The V end was cut by 1 base, the J end by 6 bases, with 10 bases between. Written as DNA, the CDR3 is TGCGCCAGCAGCTTGTTAAGAGGAGCTGAAGCTTTCTTT. Translated, it gives CASSLLRGAEAFF. The entire variable domain, with the rest obtained from reference TRBV5-1 and TRBJ1-1, is as follows: KAGVTQTPRYLIKTRGQQVTLSCSPISGHRSVSWYQQTPGQGLQFLFEYFSETQRNKGNFPGRFSGRQFSNSRSEMNVSTLELGDSALYLCASSLLRGAEAFFGQGTRLTVV.

The chain recombines TRBV6-6 with TRBJ2-7; D might be TRBD1 or TRBD2, each matching 6 bases. CDR3 size: 16 residues. V shed 2 bases and J shed 4 bases, with 18 bases lying between them. Germline V gives CDR1 MNHNY, CDR2 SVGAGI (reference sequence). In DNA, the CDR3 is TGTGCCAGCAGTTACCCACGAGGGGGGCCGATATACGAGCAGTACTTC. This sequence encodes CASSYPRGGPIYEQYF.

The chain links TRBV5-8 to TRBJ1-6, with D maybe TRBD1 (5 bases). CDR1 and CDR2 (germline): SGHTS, YDEGEE. V was shortened by 4 bases and J by 4 bases, with 12 bases between the two germline ends. This CDR3 is 15 amino acids long. The CDR3 protein is CASSLGTDYNSPLHF. The CDR3 nucleotides read TGTGCCAGCAGCCTGGGGACGGATTATAATTCACCCCTCCACTTT.

This clone was seen more than once but under ten times. The rearrangement links TRBV6-1 to TRBJ1-4; D might be TRBD1 (6 bases). Germline-derived CDR1 and CDR2 are MNHNS and SASEGT. Between the trimmed V and J ends, which lost 9 bases and 6 bases, there was a span of 17 bases. The CDR3 spans 14 residues. In DNA, the CDR3 is TGTGCCAGTCTTGGAAGGGGGAGTGATGAAAAACTGTTTTTT. Residues: CASLGRGSDEKLFF.

CDR3 amino acids: CASSLAPGQTYGYTF. The CDR3 DNA sequence: TGTGCCAGCAGCTTGGCGCCGGGACAGACCTATGGCTACACCTTC. This rearrangement joins TRBV7-2 to TRBJ1-2; 7 positions match TRBD1. This CDR3 region has 15 residues. CDR1 SGHTA and CDR2 FQGNSA come from the germline V gene. V shed 3 bases and J 4 bases; nucleotides not matched to a gene: 8.

This chain connects TRBV5-1 to TRBJ2-3, with D hard to call. Germline loops: CDR1 SGHRS, CDR2 YFSETQ. Trimming pared 7 bases from V and 1 base from J, leaving 13 bases between. This CDR3 region has 14 residues. The DNA of the CDR3 is TGCGCCAGCGGGCCCCTCCGAGGCACAGATACGCAGTATTTT. Protein sequence: CASGPLRGTDTQYF. Full variable domain (remainder filled in from reference TRBV5-1 and TRBJ2-3): KAGVTQTPRYLIKTRGQQVTLSCSPISGHRSVSWYQQTPGQGLQFLFEYFSETQRNKGNFPGRFSGRQFSNSRSEMNVSTLELGDSALYLCASGPLRGTDTQYFGPGTRLTVL.

CDR3 nucleotide sequence: TGTGCCAGCGGACCTCCGGGACAGGGGGGAGATACGCAGTATTTT. Its translation is CASGPPGQGGDTQYF. This chain uses TRBV16 with TRBJ2-3; TRBD1 matches 11 bases. Germline values: CDR1 KGHSY, CDR2 FQNENV. V lost 8 bases to trimming and J lost 5 bases; unmatched junction nucleotides: 9. The CDR3 has 15 amino acids.

The J gene is TRBJ2-7, the V gene TRBV5-1; the D is unclear. This CDR3 spans 13 amino acids. The V gene's germline CDR1 is SGHRS and CDR2 YFSETQ. The V and J ends lost 0 bases and 6 bases respectively, with 10 bases between them. CDR3 sequence reads: CASSLVLLGEQYF. In DNA, the CDR3 is TGCGCCAGCAGCTTGGTACTGCTGGGCGAGCAGTACTTC. Full variable domain (rest looked up from reference TRBV5-1 and TRBJ2-7): KAGVTQTPRYLIKTRGQQVTLSCSPISGHRSVSWYQQTPGQGLQFLFEYFSETQRNKGNFPGRFSGRQFSNSRSEMNVSTLELGDSALYLCASSLVLLGEQYFGPGTRLTVT.

CDR3 DNA: TGTGCCAGCAGAAAACCCCGGACAGGTCTTTACAATGAGCAGTTCTTC. Translated, it gives CASRKPRTGLYNEQFF. The J gene is TRBJ2-1, the V gene TRBV6-6, with 7 bases identical to TRBD1. The CDR3 spans 16 residues. Germline CDR1 is MNHNY and CDR2 is SVGAGI (reference sequence). V shed 6 bases, J shed 4 bases, and the junction held 12 bases outside the gene matches.

This chain uses TRBV5-6 with TRBJ1-2; 7 bases are shared with TRBD1. Unmatched junction bases numbered 5, after V lost 5 bases and J lost 10 bases. CDR1 and CDR2 from the germline V gene are SGHDT and YYEEEE. The CDR3 consists of 11 residues. The CDR3: CASRLQGVYTF. The CDR3 nucleotides are TGTGCCAGCAGACTTCAGGGGGTCTACACCTTC. Together with reference TRBV5-6 and TRBJ1-2, the CDR3 gives the full variable domain: DAGVTQSPTHLIKTRGQQVTLRCSPKSGHDTVSWYQQALGQGPQFIFQYYEEEERQRGNFPDRFSGHQFPNYSSELNVNALLLGDSALYLCASRLQGVYTFGSGTRLTVV.